Given below is one T cell receptor (beta chain) in context. There are 14 residues in the CDR3. CDR1 and CDR2 from the germline V gene are SGHNT and YYREEE (reference sequence). J gave up 10 bases and V 4 bases, and 8 bases lay outside the gene matches. These data originate in a study of cytomegalovirus exposure and HLA in healthy donors. 13 Jbeta primers and 60 Vbeta primers were used for the PCR. How the authors handled the data: Unique TCR beta chains numbered around 80 million in a later analysis, with around 10 million shared. The assay was immunoSEQ multiplex PCR, and TCRdb's table has in-frame clones only and misses some. V and J calls and clone size come straight from that table; D and trimming were deduced from the DNA. This sample has more than 110,000 clones, with about 80% found just once.

The clonotype was recovered from a man between 35 and 55 years old in good health and CMV-seropositive. The V gene is TRBV5-4, the J gene TRBJ2-3; 11 bases match TRBD2. The specimen sequenced was PBMCs. As DNA, the CDR3 is TGTGCCAGCAGCCACCGGGTAGCGGGGGGGCCGCAGTATTTT. It is translated as CASSHRVAGGPQYF.